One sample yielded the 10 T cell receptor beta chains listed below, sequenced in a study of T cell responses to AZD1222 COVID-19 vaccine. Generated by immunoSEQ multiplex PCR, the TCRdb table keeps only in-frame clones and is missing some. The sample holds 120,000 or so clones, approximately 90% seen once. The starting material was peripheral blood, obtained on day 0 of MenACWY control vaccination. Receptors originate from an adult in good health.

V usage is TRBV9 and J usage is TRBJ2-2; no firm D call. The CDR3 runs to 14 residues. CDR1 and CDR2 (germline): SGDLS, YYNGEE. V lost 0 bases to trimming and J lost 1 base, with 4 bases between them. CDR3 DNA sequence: TGTGCCAGCAGCGTAGCCGGGAACACCGGGGAGCTGTTTTTT. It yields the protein CASSVAGNTGELFF.

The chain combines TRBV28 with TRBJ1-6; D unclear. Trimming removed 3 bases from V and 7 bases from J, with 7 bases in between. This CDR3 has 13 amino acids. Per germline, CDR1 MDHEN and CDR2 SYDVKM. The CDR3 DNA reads TGTGCCAGCAGTTTTTCGCGGAATTCACCCCTCCACTTT. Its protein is CASSFSRNSPLHF.

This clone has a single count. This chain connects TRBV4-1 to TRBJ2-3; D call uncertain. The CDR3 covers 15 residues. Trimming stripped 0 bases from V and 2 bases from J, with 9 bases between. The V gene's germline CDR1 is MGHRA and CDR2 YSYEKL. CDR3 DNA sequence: TGCGCCAGCAGCCAAGATCGGCTAATCACAGATACGCAGTATTTT. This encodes CASSQDRLITDTQYF.

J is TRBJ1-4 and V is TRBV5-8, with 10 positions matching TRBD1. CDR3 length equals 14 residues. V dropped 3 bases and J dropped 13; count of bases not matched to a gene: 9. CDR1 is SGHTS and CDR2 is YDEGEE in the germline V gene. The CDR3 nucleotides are TGTGCCAGCAGCTCAGGACAGGGGGAGGAATCACTGTTTTTT. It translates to CASSSGQGEESLFF.

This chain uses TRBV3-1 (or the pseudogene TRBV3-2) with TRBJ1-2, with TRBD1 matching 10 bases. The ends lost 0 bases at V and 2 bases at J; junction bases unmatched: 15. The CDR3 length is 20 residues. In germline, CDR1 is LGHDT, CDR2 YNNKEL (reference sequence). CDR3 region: CASSQESLGGQGTINYGYTF. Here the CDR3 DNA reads TGTGCCAGCAGCCAAGAGTCCTTAGGGGGACAGGGGACGATAAACTATGGCTACACCTTC.

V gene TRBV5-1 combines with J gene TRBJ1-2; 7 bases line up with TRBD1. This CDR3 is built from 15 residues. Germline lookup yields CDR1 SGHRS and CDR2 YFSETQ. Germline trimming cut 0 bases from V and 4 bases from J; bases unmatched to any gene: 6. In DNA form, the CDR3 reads TGCGCCAGCAGCTTGGTCGAGGGGGCGATCTATGGCTACACCTTC. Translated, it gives CASSLVEGAIYGYTF.

For the CDR3, the DNA is TGTGCCAGCAACAACCGGGACTCACAAGAGACCCAGTACTTC. It yields the protein CASNNRDSQETQYF. This sequence joins TRBV7-9 and TRBJ2-5; the D gene is possibly TRBD2 (6 bases). Germline CDR1 and CDR2: SEHNR and FQNEAQ (reference sequence). This CDR3 comprises 14 residues. The germline V and J ends were trimmed by 7 bases and 2 bases, with 14 bases remaining between them.

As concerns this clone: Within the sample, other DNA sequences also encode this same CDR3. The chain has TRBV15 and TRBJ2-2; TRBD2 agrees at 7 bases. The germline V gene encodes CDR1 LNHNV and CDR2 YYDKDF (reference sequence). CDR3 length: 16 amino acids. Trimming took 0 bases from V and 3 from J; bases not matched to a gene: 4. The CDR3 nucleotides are TGTGCCACCAGCAGAGATAAGGGGAGGGACACCGGGGAGCTGTTTTTT. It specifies CATSRDKGRDTGELFF.

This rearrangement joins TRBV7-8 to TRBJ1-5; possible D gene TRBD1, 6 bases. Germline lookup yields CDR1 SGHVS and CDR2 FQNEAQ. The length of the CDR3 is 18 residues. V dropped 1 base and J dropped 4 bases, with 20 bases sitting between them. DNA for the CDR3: TGTGCCAGCAGCTTAGTCAGGCAACAGGGTAAAGGGAATCAGCCCCAGCATTTT. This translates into CASSLVRQQGKGNQPQHF.

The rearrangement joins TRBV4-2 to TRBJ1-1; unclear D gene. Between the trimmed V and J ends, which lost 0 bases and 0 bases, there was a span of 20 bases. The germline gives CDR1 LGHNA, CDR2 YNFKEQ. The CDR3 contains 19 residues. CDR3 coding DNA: TGTGCCAGCAGCCAAGAAAGGGTATCGATGGATGTTATGAACACTGAAGCTTTCTTT. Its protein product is CASSQERVSMDVMNTEAFF.